The 9 T cell receptor beta chains listed next were all sequenced from one sample in a study of T cell changes during pregnancy in multiple sclerosis (dated by TCRdb to between 2018 and 2021). To prepare the library, the immunoSEQ multiplex PCR assay was applied. TCRdb took over this immuneACCESS table, retaining in-frame rearrangements with V and J assigned. Such tables are incomplete; in checked studies, under half of the missing clones stem from an unresolved V gene, and the remainder is unexplained. The sample contains about 35,000 clones, around 93% of them found a single time. The ten largest clones represent 0.41% of the sample. Sample: CD4+ T cells from peripheral blood mononuclear cells, taken in the first trimester of pregnancy. The receptors stem from a female donor with multiple sclerosis, enrolled in a pregnancy study.

The chain carries TRBV30 and TRBJ1-5, with 10 positions matching TRBD1. The CDR3 sequence is 14 residues long. Losses at the gene ends were 1 base for V and 7 bases for J; bases not matched to a gene: 4. Germline V gives CDR1 GTSNPN, CDR2 SVGIG (reference sequence). DNA of the CDR3: TGTGCCTGGAGTGACGGGACAGGGGACCAGCCCCAGCATTTT. Encoded protein: CAWSDGTGDQPQHF.

The CDR3 region has the DNA TGTGCCAGCAGCGACCAGCCGGGACAGGGAAACTATGGCTACACCTTC. Its protein is CASSDQPGQGNYGYTF. This chain joins TRBV9 and TRBJ1-2; TRBD1 matches 9 bases. With V trimmed by 3 bases and J by 2 bases, 8 bases remained unmatched. This CDR3 is built from 16 residues. CDR1 and CDR2 from the germline V gene are SGDLS and YYNGEE.

V usage is TRBV4-2 and J usage is TRBJ2-7; TRBD2 agrees at 11 bases. CDR1 and CDR2 (germline): LGHNA, YNFKEQ. Trimming removed 0 bases from V and 0 bases from J; junction bases left unmatched: 16. CDR3 size: 21 residues. CDR3 sequence (DNA): TGTGCCAGCAGCCAAGATACCAGATCACCGGGACTAGCGGCCCGCTCCTACGAGCAGTACTTC. This codes for CASSQDTRSPGLAARSYEQYF.

The sample holds one count of this clone. CDR3 sequence reads: CASSPRDRSSYEQYF. The DNA of the CDR3 is TGTGCCAGCAGCCCACGGGACAGGAGCTCCTACGAGCAGTACTTC. The J gene is TRBJ2-7, the V gene TRBV7-2; TRBD1 matches 8 bases. The CDR3 contains 15 residues. Germline CDR1 SGHTA, CDR2 FQGNSA. After removal of 5 bases from V and 0 bases from J, the junction contained 6 bases not matched to a gene.

J is TRBJ2-5 and V is TRBV11-1; D gene uncertain. This CDR3 contains 14 residues. CDR1 is SGHAT and CDR2 is FQDESV in the germline V gene (reference sequence). V was cut by 1 base and J by 5 bases, with 11 bases left in between. CDR3 in DNA: TGTGCCAGCAGCTTAGGGTCCCAGAGGGAGACCCAGTACTTC. Translated, it gives CASSLGSQRETQYF.

The V call is TRBV20-1, the J call TRBJ1-4, with 8 bases lining up with TRBD1. This CDR3 is built from 11 residues. CDR1 DFQATT and CDR2 SNEGSKA come from the germline V gene (reference sequence). The CDR3 coding sequence is TGCAGCAGGGGGCCTAATGAAAAACTGTTTTTT. As protein: CSRGPNEKLFF.

The V gene is TRBV5-4, the J gene TRBJ2-5; TRBD2 aligns across 8 bases. The CDR3 covers 19 residues. Germline V gene sequence: CDR1 SGHNT, CDR2 YYREEE (reference sequence). V lost 6 bases to trimming and J lost 5 bases; unmatched junction nucleotides: 24. CDR3 protein: CASTNLKAGSGARRETQYF. CDR3 coding DNA: TGTGCCAGCACAAATCTTAAAGCGGGTAGCGGGGCGCGTAGGGAGACCCAGTACTTC.

V gene TRBV19 combines with J gene TRBJ2-7; D is ambiguous. Germline-derived CDR1 and CDR2 are LNHDA and SQIVND (reference sequence). The CDR3 consists of 15 residues. With 4 bases removed from V and 1 base from J, the gap between germline ends came to 14 bases. CDR3 in amino acids: CASSRSPSESYEQYF. The CDR3 coding sequence is TGTGCCAGTAGTAGGAGTCCCTCAGAATCCTACGAGCAGTACTTC. The full variable domain, with the rest looked up from reference TRBV19 and TRBJ2-7, is DGGITQSPKYLFRKEGQNVTLSCEQNLNHDAMYWYRQDPGQGLRLIYYSQIVNDFQKGDIAEGYSVSREKKESFPLTVTSAQKNPTAFYLCASSRSPSESYEQYFGPGTRLTVT.

This clone was detected once. The chain combines TRBV6-4 with TRBJ1-2; D not resolved. CDR1 is MRHNA, CDR2 SNTAGT, per germline. V lost 6 bases to trimming and J lost 2 bases, with 10 bases between them. The CDR3 length is 13 residues. Here the CDR3 DNA reads TGTGCCAGCAGCCCCGGACTAAACTATGGCTACACCTTC. Amino acid sequence: CASSPGLNYGYTF.